A selection of T cell receptor beta chains follows, all from one sample in a study of T cell responses to AZD1222 COVID-19 vaccine. Data came from immunoSEQ multiplex PCR; TCRdb stores just in-frame clones and leaves some out. The sample yields fewer than 110,000 clones, about 85% seen once. Sequencing was performed on peripheral blood, taken 28 days after the second AZD1222 dose. The source is an adult who received the AZD1222 COVID-19 vaccine. Both conserved end residues are part of each CDR3. The D gene is left open where the match is weak. Clone size, where shown, is once, few, many, or a class for clones that have expanded.

TRBV9	.	TRBJ1-2	.	CASSVNRAPGYTF	TGTGCCAGCAGCGTAAACAGGGCCCCAGGCTACACCTTC
TRBV12-5	.	TRBJ2-2	.	CASGLVYKADTGELFF	TGTGCTAGTGGTTTGGTTTACAAGGCGGACACCGGGGAGCTGTTTTTT
TRBV3-1/TRBV3-2	.	TRBJ2-3	.	CASSSNRGGGTDTQYF	TGTGCCAGCAGCTCAAACAGGGGAGGTGGCACAGATACGCAGTATTTT
TRBV14	.	TRBJ1-5	.	CASSQGGTSNQPQHF	TGTGCCAGCAGCCAAGGGGGGACTAGCAATCAGCCCCAGCATTTT
TRBV5-6	.	TRBJ1-6	.	CASSFDPGNSPLHF	TGTGCCAGCAGCTTCGACCCTGGGAATTCACCCCTCCACTTT
TRBV27	.	TRBJ2-7	.	CASSPDGITTGEQYF	TGTGCCAGCAGTCCGGACGGAATAACTACGGGGGAGCAGTACTTC
TRBV5-1	.	TRBJ1-4	.	CASSPGQAGEKLFF	TGCGCCAGCAGTCCTGGACAAGCGGGAGAAAAACTGTTTTTT
TRBV5-4	.	TRBJ2-2	.	CASSIDTPNTGELFF	TGTGCCAGCAGCATAGACACCCCAAACACCGGGGAGCTGTTTTTT
TRBV4-1	TRBD1	TRBJ1-2	.	CASSETSPGQGGNYGYTF	TGCGCCAGCAGCGAAACATCTCCGGGACAGGGAGGCAACTATGGCTACACCTTC
TRBV4-3	.	TRBJ1-1	.	CASSDDGGPNTEAFF	TGCGCCAGCAGCGACGACGGGGGGCCGAACACTGAAGCTTTCTTT
TRBV29-1	.	TRBJ1-2	.	CSALQKSNYGYTF	TGCAGCGCCTTACAGAAGTCGAACTATGGCTACACCTTC
TRBV5-4	TRBD1	TRBJ1-2	once	CASSWGGTAYGYTF	TGTGCCAGCAGCTGGGGGGGGACAGCCTATGGCTACACCTTC
TRBV9	.	TRBJ1-2	.	CASSVAGDYGGYTF	TGTGCCAGCAGCGTAGCGGGAGACTATGGAGGCTACACCTTC
TRBV24-1	.	TRBJ1-1	once	CATSDWGVTEAFF	TGTGCCACCAGTGATTGGGGGGTAACTGAAGCTTTCTTT
TRBV4-3	.	TRBJ1-4	.	CASSPHGLSATNEKLFF	TGCGCCAGCAGCCCTCATGGGTTGTCGGCAACTAATGAAAAACTGTTTTTT
TRBV13	.	TRBJ1-2	.	CASSLGRVQGYTF	TGTGCCAGCAGCTTAGGCCGGGTACAAGGCTACACCTTC
TRBV4-3	TRBD2	TRBJ2-6	.	CASSQDDASGGASGANVLTF	TGCGCCAGCAGCCAAGATGACGCTAGCGGGGGGGCCTCGGGGGCCAACGTCCTGACTTTC
TRBV7-9	.	TRBJ2-3	.	CASSPGLAATDTQYF	TGTGCCAGCAGCCCAGGACTCGCGGCGACAGATACGCAGTATTTT
TRBV5-5	.	TRBJ1-3	.	CASSLGRSGNTIYF	TGTGCCAGCAGCTTGGGTCGCTCTGGAAACACCATATATTTT
TRBV2	.	TRBJ2-1	.	CASSEALPEQFF	TGTGCCAGCAGTGAAGCTCTACCGGAGCAGTTCTTC
TRBV6-1	.	TRBJ2-7	.	CASSEEVSQVYEQYF	TGTGCCAGCAGTGAAGAGGTTTCACAGGTCTACGAGCAGTACTTC
TRBV5-1	.	TRBJ2-5	.	CASSLVGGLGETQYF	TGCGCCAGCAGCTTGGTAGGCGGGTTGGGTGAGACCCAGTACTTC
TRBV12-3/TRBV12-4	.	TRBJ1-1	once	CASSKSGTEAFF	TGTGCCAGCAGTAAAAGCGGCACTGAAGCTTTCTTT
TRBV11-2	TRBD1	TRBJ2-7	.	CASSSGQGPYEQYF	TGTGCCAGCAGCTCTGGACAGGGGCCCTACGAGCAGTACTTC
TRBV20-1	TRBD2	TRBJ2-5	.	CSASSSGGAWETQYF	TGCAGTGCTAGTTCCAGCGGGGGGGCCTGGGAGACCCAGTACTTC
TRBV7-8	TRBD2	TRBJ2-1	once	CASSLTSGVVYEQFF	TGTGCCAGCAGCCTTACTAGCGGGGTTGTCTATGAGCAGTTCTTC
TRBV7-2	TRBD1	TRBJ2-7	.	CASSPGTGPYEQYF	TGTGCCAGCAGCCCAGGGACAGGGCCCTACGAGCAGTACTTC
TRBV7-2	.	TRBJ1-6	once	CASSLAPSRLNSPLHF	TGTGCCAGCAGCTTAGCCCCGAGCAGGCTGAATTCACCCCTCCACTTT
TRBV29-1	TRBD1	TRBJ1-1	.	CSAGGGNTEAFF	TGCAGCGCAGGGGGGGGGAACACTGAAGCTTTCTTT
TRBV6-5	TRBD1	TRBJ1-5	.	CASRITGDSNQPQHF	TGTGCCAGCAGAATAACAGGGGATAGCAATCAGCCCCAGCATTTT
TRBV30	.	TRBJ1-1	once	CAWSVGRGGTEAFF	TGTGCCTGGAGTGTAGGCAGGGGTGGCACTGAAGCTTTCTTT
TRBV21-1	.	TRBJ1-2	once	CASSKGGGYGYTF	TGTGCCAGCAGCAAAGGGGGGGGCTATGGCTACACCTTC
TRBV19	.	TRBJ2-7	.	CASSTGRDAYEQYF	TGTGCCAGTAGTACAGGCCGGGACGCCTACGAGCAGTACTTC
TRBV4-3	.	TRBJ2-6	.	CASSRADGANVLTF	TGCGCCAGCAGCAGGGCTGATGGGGCCAACGTCCTGACTTTC
TRBV6-1	.	TRBJ2-3	.	CASSEAPAEGDTQYF	TGTGCCAGCAGTGAAGCCCCAGCAGAGGGGGATACGCAGTATTTT
TRBV3-1/TRBV3-2	.	TRBJ2-7	.	CASSPRRATSYEQYF	TGTGCCAGCAGCCCTCGAAGGGCGACCTCCTACGAGCAGTACTTC
TRBV6-6	.	TRBJ1-2	.	CASSPVLYPQGIDYGYTF	TGTGCCAGCAGTCCAGTTCTCTACCCTCAGGGAATCGACTATGGCTACACCTTC
TRBV7-6	.	TRBJ1-5	.	CASSLGAWGGQPQHF	TGTGCCAGCAGCTTAGGGGCTTGGGGGGGACAGCCCCAGCATTTT
TRBV12-5	.	TRBJ1-1	.	CASGLVPGGLNTEAFF	TGTGCTAGTGGTTTGGTACCGGGAGGGCTGAACACTGAAGCTTTCTTT
TRBV15	.	TRBJ1-5	.	CATSRTASNQPQHF	TGTGCCACCAGCAGGACAGCGAGCAATCAGCCCCAGCATTTT
TRBV6-5	TRBD1	TRBJ1-4	.	CASSPTGRNRKLFF	TGTGCCAGCAGTCCGACAGGGAGAAACAGAAAACTGTTTTTT
TRBV7-2	.	TRBJ1-2	.	CASSPRGGLIYGYTF	TGTGCCAGCAGCCCTAGGGGTGGGCTGATCTATGGCTACACCTTC
TRBV4-1	.	TRBJ2-7	.	CASSLRHQGGYEQYF	TGCGCCAGCAGCCTAAGGCACCAGGGGGGTTACGAGCAGTACTTC
TRBV11-3	TRBD2	TRBJ2-5	.	CASSLGVTSGSLGETQYF	TGTGCCAGCAGCTTAGGGGTGACTAGCGGATCCCTCGGGGAGACCCAGTACTTC
TRBV14	.	TRBJ2-1	once	CASSPTPGASYNEQFF	TGTGCCAGCAGCCCGACCCCGGGGGCCTCCTACAATGAGCAGTTCTTC